The 7 T cell receptor beta chains in this list originate from one sample, sequenced in a study of T-cell reconstitution after alpha-beta-depleted transplantation in children (dated by TCRdb to 2015 to 2016). Library construction relied on PCR. TCRdb records Illumina HiSeq 2500 as the sequencer. Molecular barcoding was employed in the preparation of TCR libraries, with unique molecular identifiers being used to normalize TCRbeta repertoire quantification. The public sequencing data were trimmed at Q25 with fastp and processed into clonotypes with MiXCR by TCRdb, which kept only in-frame beta chains. One record per CDR3 amino acid sequence lists the most common genes and DNA. The sample table records approximately 350,000 distinct CDR3 sequences; 15% to 20% of these occur just once. The leading ten clones occupy around 38% of the sample. The treatment or condition label corresponds to: allogeneic hematopoietic cell transplantation with graft depleted of TCRalphabeta T cells and CD19 B cells.

Specimen: PBMCs, mostly from graft donor cells, collected 360 days after TCRalphabeta/CD19-depleted stem cell transplant. The source of these receptors is a male patient between 2 and 10 years old who had a stem cell transplant for acute lymphoblastic leukemia, so the T cells may come from the graft donor.

The V call is TRBV29-1, the J call TRBJ2-5; D is undetermined. The CDR3 contains 14 residues. Germline V gene lookup returns CDR1 SQVTM and CDR2 ANQGSEA. The germline V and J ends were trimmed by 4 bases and 4 bases, with 16 bases remaining between them. CDR3 DNA sequence: TGCAGCGTTGCCTCCCGTCTCCTTCCAGAGACCCAGTACTTC. The encoded protein is CSVASRLLPETQYF.

This clonotype has at least ten counts. J is TRBJ2-7 and V is TRBV9, with D uncertain. V was cut by 3 bases and J by 3 bases, with 10 bases left in between. Germline CDR1 and CDR2: SGDLS and YYNGEE. CDR3 length equals 13 residues. The CDR3 coding sequence is TGTGCCAGCAGCGCCACCGGAAGCTACGAGCAGTACTTC. It is translated as CASSATGSYEQYF.

This sequence joins TRBV7-9 and TRBJ2-7, with unresolved D. Trimming pared 5 bases from V and 0 bases from J, leaving 5 bases between. The CDR3 extends over 12 amino acids. The V gene's germline CDR1 is SEHNR and CDR2 FQNEAQ (reference sequence). CDR3 nucleotide sequence: TGTGCCAGCAGCCCCGCCTCCTACGAGCAGTACTTC. Translation: CASSPASYEQYF.

This clonotype was seen at least ten times. The V and J genes are TRBV20-1 and TRBJ2-1; 11 nucleotides match TRBD2. Looked up from germline, CDR1 is DFQATT and CDR2 is SNEGSKA (reference sequence). The length of the CDR3 is 15 residues. V lost 3 bases to trimming and J lost 4 bases; unmatched junction nucleotides: 5. CDR3: CSASRGLAVYNEQFF. CDR3 coding DNA: TGCAGTGCTAGCCGGGGACTAGCGGTGTACAATGAGCAGTTCTTC.

The chain uses TRBV2 and TRBJ2-5; D is undetermined. Germline V gene data show CDR1 as SNHLY and CDR2 as FYNNEI. The V and J ends lost 8 bases and 2 bases respectively, with 3 bases between them. This CDR3 contains 10 residues. The CDR3 spells CASGQETQYF. The CDR3 DNA reads as TGTGCCAGCGGACAAGAGACCCAGTACTTC.

The V gene is TRBV7-2, the J gene TRBJ2-7; 7 positions match TRBD2. Trimming took 5 bases from V and 0 from J; bases not matched to a gene: 7. The CDR3 covers 15 residues. Germline-derived CDR1 and CDR2 are SGHTA and FQGNSA. The DNA of the CDR3 is TGTGCCAGCAGCCCTACTAGCGCAAGCTCCTACGAGCAGTACTTC. Protein product: CASSPTSASSYEQYF.

This clonotype has only a few counts. V usage is TRBV30 and J usage is TRBJ1-1, with D possibly matching TRBD1 (6 bases). The CDR3 runs 13 residues. Trimming took off 5 bases at V and 4 bases at J, with 14 bases between the two ends. Germline lookup yields CDR1 GTSNPN and CDR2 SVGIG (reference sequence). CDR3 amino acids: CAWDGQRLTEAFF. As DNA, the CDR3 is TGTGCCTGGGATGGACAGAGACTCACTGAAGCTTTCTTT. The variable domain in full, completed from reference TRBV30 and TRBJ1-1, reads SQTIHQWPATLVQPVGSPLSLECTVEGTSNPNLYWYRQAAGRGLQLLFYSVGIGQISSEVPQNLSASRPQDRQFILSSKKLLLSDSGFYLCAWDGQRLTEAFFGQGTRLTVV.